The next 8 T cell receptor beta chains were all read from a single sample in a study of OX40 agonist ivuxolimab in advanced cancers. Only in-frame clones appear in the TCRdb table, and some are missing; sequencing was by immunoSEQ multiplex PCR. Among about 62,000 clones listed, about 91% were seen once. The specimen was CD4+ or CD8+ T cells sorted from blood, collected in a trial of the OX40 agonist ivuxolimab. The receptors were gathered from an adult with an advanced solid tumor such as melanoma, head and neck, liver or kidney cancer.

This sequence joins TRBV5-1 and TRBJ1-1, with 8 bases matching TRBD1. J was trimmed by 0 bases and V by 4 bases; bases with no gene match: 8. Germline V gene data show CDR1 as SGHRS and CDR2 as YFSETQ. The CDR3 runs 16 residues. The CDR3 DNA reads as TGCGCCAGCAGCCACGACAGGGGACCAATGAACACTGAAGCTTTCTTT. This gives the protein CASSHDRGPMNTEAFF.

This CDR3 is CASSPPLTGMNTEAFF. CDR3 DNA sequence: TGTGCCAGCAGCCCCCCCCTGACAGGAATGAACACTGAAGCTTTCTTT. V usage is TRBV5-6 and J usage is TRBJ1-1, with D possibly TRBD1 on 6 matching bases. This CDR3 is 16 amino acids long. V gave up 4 bases and J gave up 0 bases, with 16 bases separating them. From germline, CDR1 is SGHDT and CDR2 YYEEEE.

The J gene is TRBJ2-7, the V gene TRBV10-3; no clear D. Germline values: CDR1 ENHRY, CDR2 SYGVKD. CDR3 length: 12 amino acids. Trimming removed 8 bases at V and 3 bases at J, with 11 bases between. Here the CDR3 reads CAIGPGLYEQYF. The DNA of the CDR3 is TGTGCCATCGGTCCAGGTCTCTACGAGCAGTACTTC.

The chain employs TRBV29-1 and TRBJ2-7; D not resolved. The length of the CDR3 is 13 residues. The germline CDR1 and CDR2 sequences are SQVTM and ANQGSEA. The V end lost 1 base, the J end lost 7 bases, and 14 bases lay between the germline ends. The CDR3 coding sequence is TGCAGCGTTGAAGCAGGTGATTACGTAGAGCAGTACTTC. Translating it yields CSVEAGDYVEQYF.

V usage is TRBV9 and J usage is TRBJ2-5; no clear D gene. CDR1 SGDLS and CDR2 YYNGEE come from the germline V gene. Deletions cut 3 bases from V and 1 base from J, with 25 bases between. The CDR3 has 19 residues. The CDR3 protein is CASSGEIGRLHNLQETQYF. The CDR3 DNA reads TGTGCCAGCAGCGGAGAGATCGGACGCCTACACAACCTCCAAGAGACCCAGTACTTC.

This clone was seen more than once but under ten times. This sequence joins TRBV4-2 and TRBJ2-7, with no clear D. Germline loops: CDR1 LGHNA, CDR2 YNFKEQ. This CDR3 is 11 amino acids long. V was cut by 0 bases and J by 7 bases, with 4 bases left in between. The CDR3 nucleotides read TGTGCCAGCAGCCAAGACAGGGAGCAGTACTTC. Protein: CASSQDREQYF.

The rearrangement joins TRBV4-1 to TRBJ2-3; D is unclear. Trimming removed 0 bases at V and 0 bases at J, with 7 bases between. CDR3 length: 15 residues. The germline V gene has CDR1 MGHRA and CDR2 YSYEKL. The CDR3 sequence is CASSQDPTSTDTQYF. The CDR3 nucleotides read TGCGCCAGCAGCCAAGATCCTACTAGCACAGATACGCAGTATTTT.

The gene calls are TRBV7-5 and TRBJ2-3; TRBD2, the table's D call, lacks a check against the DNA. TRBV7-5 is marked as a pseudogene. The CDR3 covers 18 residues. CDR3 nucleotide sequence: TGTGCCAGAAGCTTAGTGGCTAGCGGGAGGTCGTGCAGAGATACGCAGTATTTT. This encodes CARSLVASGRSCRDTQYF.